Shown below are 25 T cell receptor beta chains from a single sample sequenced in a study of T-cell reconstitution after alpha-beta-depleted transplantation in children (dated by TCRdb to about 2016). The sample's treatment or condition label is to be understood as: allogeneic hematopoietic cell transplantation with graft depleted of TCRalphabeta T cells and CD19 B cells. To prepare the library, PCR was applied. Sequencing took place on an Illumina HiSeq 2500. Molecular barcoding was employed in the preparation of TCR libraries, with unique molecular identifiers being used to normalize TCRbeta repertoire quantification. In-frame beta chains were kept once TCRdb had trimmed the public reads at Q25 with fastp and called clones with MiXCR. Records with the same CDR3 protein are collapsed into one entry carrying the most frequent genes and DNA. Present in this sample are under 150,000 distinct CDR3 sequences, 9.5% to 10% of which were seen just once. The ten top clones hold around 24% of the sample.

The material sequenced was PBMCs, mostly from graft donor cells, taken 180 days after TCRalphabeta/CD19-depleted stem cell transplant. These receptors were collected from a girl less than two years old who had a stem cell transplant for combined immunodeficiency, so the T cells may come from the graft donor.

The V gene is TRBV28, the J gene TRBJ2-1, with 10 bases matching TRBD2. Germline-derived CDR1 and CDR2 are MDHEN and SYDVKM. This CDR3 spans 15 amino acids. V was pared by 4 bases and J by 11 bases, with 11 bases of the junction left unmatched. DNA for the CDR3: TGTGCCAGCAGTTCCCATACGCTAGCGGGGGTCCAGCAGTTCTTC. Amino acids: CASSSHTLAGVQQFF. Filled out from reference TRBV28 and TRBJ2-1, the complete variable domain reads DVKVTQSSRYLVKRTGEKVFLECVQDMDHENMFWYRQDPGLGLRLIYFSYDVKMKEKGDIPEGYSVSREKKERFSLILESASTNQTSMYLCASSSHTLAGVQQFFGPGTRLTVL.

V is TRBV3-1 and J is TRBJ2-1; D unclear. This CDR3 region has 16 residues. Germline-derived CDR1 and CDR2 are LGHDT and YNNKEL (reference sequence). Trimming left V 1 base short and J 7 bases short, with 17 bases between. CDR3 sequence: CASSQVGGRPANEQFF. The CDR3 region has the DNA TGTGCCAGCAGCCAAGTTGGTGGAAGGCCGGCAAATGAGCAGTTCTTC.

This clonotype has a handful of counts. The V and J genes are TRBV20-1 and TRBJ2-7; D perhaps matches TRBD2 (5 bases). The CDR3 covers 14 residues. In germline, CDR1 is DFQATT, CDR2 SNEGSKA (reference sequence). Trimming took 2 bases from V and 5 from J, leaving 16 bases between them. CDR3 bases: TGCAGTGCTAGATCTCGGACTTTTCGCAACGAGCAGTACTTC. Amino acids: CSARSRTFRNEQYF.

This clonotype was counted at least ten times. The CDR3 region has the DNA TGCGCCAGCAGCCCGGGACAGCTCACCTGGTCTGGCTACACCTTC. Its translation: CASSPGQLTWSGYTF. This chain links TRBV5-1 with TRBJ1-2; 7 bases map to TRBD1. Germline CDR1 SGHRS, CDR2 YFSETQ. CDR3 length: 15 residues. The ends lost 4 bases at V and 7 bases at J; junction bases unmatched: 13.

This rearrangement joins TRBV15 to TRBJ2-3, with D unresolved. The germline V and J ends were trimmed by 0 bases and 2 bases, with 6 bases remaining between them. In germline, CDR1 is LNHNV, CDR2 YYDKDF (reference sequence). The CDR3 contains 14 residues. The CDR3 DNA follows: TGTGCCACCAGCAGAGATATCCCCACAGATACGCAGTATTTT. It yields the protein CATSRDIPTDTQYF.

The chain recombines TRBV5-1 with TRBJ2-5, with 8 bases matching TRBD2. Germline loops: CDR1 SGHRS, CDR2 YFSETQ. Trimming took 7 bases from V and 0 from J; bases not matched to a gene: 11. The CDR3 is made up of 16 amino acids. In DNA form, the CDR3 reads TGCGCCAGCCGTCCGGTGGTAGCGGGGAACCAAGAGACCCAGTACTTC. As protein: CASRPVVAGNQETQYF. Together with reference TRBV5-1 and TRBJ2-5, the CDR3 gives the full variable domain: KAGVTQTPRYLIKTRGQQVTLSCSPISGHRSVSWYQQTPGQGLQFLFEYFSETQRNKGNFPGRFSGRQFSNSRSEMNVSTLELGDSALYLCASRPVVAGNQETQYFGPGTRLLVL.

This chain uses TRBV10-3 with TRBJ1-2; 8 bases match TRBD1. The J segment lost 3 bases and the V segment lost 5 bases, leaving 11 bases of the junction unmatched. CDR3 size: 16 residues. The germline gives CDR1 ENHRY, CDR2 SYGVKD. The CDR3 loop reads CAISPVRGRPDYGYTF. In DNA, the CDR3 is TGTGCCATCAGTCCCGTCAGGGGGCGGCCCGACTATGGCTACACCTTC.

J is TRBJ2-7 and V is TRBV3-1; 7 bases agree with TRBD1. The CDR3 runs 17 residues. Trimming removed 5 bases from V and 2 bases from J; junction bases left unmatched: 15. Germline V lookup: CDR1 LGHDT, CDR2 YNNKEL (reference sequence). The DNA of the CDR3 is TGTGCCAGCAGCAAGGATTTCGGGACAGTCCGCACCTACGAGCAGTACTTC. Translating it yields CASSKDFGTVRTYEQYF.

This clonotype appeared a few times. The chain joins TRBV9 to TRBJ1-2; 10 bases are a match to TRBD1. Germline assignment: CDR1 SGDLS and CDR2 YYNGEE. The CDR3 contains 15 residues. J gave up 3 bases and V 4 bases, and 6 bases lay outside the gene matches. CDR3: CASSLRDRGDYGYTF. In DNA form, the CDR3 reads TGTGCCAGCAGCCTCCGGGACAGGGGAGACTATGGCTACACCTTC.

The rearrangement links TRBV5-1 to TRBJ2-2; tentatively, D is TRBD1 or TRBD2 (5 bases each). This CDR3 is built from 16 residues. Germline loops: CDR1 SGHRS, CDR2 YFSETQ. Trimming pared 6 bases from V and 0 bases from J, leaving 15 bases between. CDR3 bases: TGCGCCAGCACCCATTCCGGGACCCCGAACACCGGGGAGCTGTTTTTT. Translating gives CASTHSGTPNTGELFF.

This clonotype was recorded a few times. This sequence joins TRBV20-1 and TRBJ1-2, with a possible D match to TRBD1 (5 bases). V gave up 3 bases and J gave up 4 bases, with 12 bases separating them. CDR1 is DFQATT and CDR2 is SNEGSKA in the germline V gene (reference sequence). There are 13 residues in the CDR3. The CDR3 sequence is CSASMEGPYGYTF. In DNA form, the CDR3 reads TGCAGTGCTAGTATGGAGGGACCCTATGGCTACACCTTC.

This sequence joins TRBV2 and TRBJ2-7, with D perhaps being TRBD1 or TRBD2 (6 bases each). This CDR3 is 14 amino acids long. The germline gives CDR1 SNHLY, CDR2 FYNNEI. V dropped 2 bases and J dropped 3 bases, with 11 bases sitting between them. The CDR3 nucleotides are TGTGCCAGCAGTGAATTTGGGGGGCTCTACGAGCAGTACTTC. Translation: CASSEFGGLYEQYF.

This clonotype was counted a few times. The chain couples TRBV7-2 to TRBJ2-1; 8 bases map to TRBD1. CDR3 length: 16 residues. The germline CDR1 and CDR2 sequences are SGHTA and FQGNSA. V shed 0 bases and J 5 bases; nucleotides not matched to a gene: 6. CDR3 amino acids: CASSLAGTGPHNEQFF. The DNA for the CDR3 is TGTGCCAGCAGCTTAGCCGGGACAGGCCCACACAATGAGCAGTTCTTC.

This clonotype has just a few counts. CDR3 in amino acids: CSAVSDRVHQPQHF. The CDR3 nucleotides read TGCAGTGCTGTATCGGACAGGGTCCACCAGCCCCAGCATTTT. V usage is TRBV20-1 and J usage is TRBJ1-5; 8 nucleotides match TRBD1. CDR3 length: 14 residues. Trimming took 5 bases from V and 7 from J; bases not matched to a gene: 10. CDR1 is DFQATT and CDR2 is SNEGSKA in the germline V gene (reference sequence).

In its sample, this clonotype was seen a few times. The chain recombines TRBV6-5 with TRBJ2-7, with D unclear. CDR3 length: 13 residues. V was cut by 2 bases and J by 3 bases, with 8 bases left in between. Per the germline V gene, CDR1 is MNHEY and CDR2 is SVGAGI. Here the CDR3 DNA reads TGTGCCAGCAGTTACACAGCCTACTACGAGCAGTACTTC. This sequence encodes CASSYTAYYEQYF.

This chain links TRBV29-1 with TRBJ2-1; 9 bases fit TRBD1. Germline V gene data show CDR1 as SQVTM and CDR2 as ANQGSEA. The CDR3 consists of 14 residues. V was pared by 7 bases and J by 2 bases, with 6 bases of the junction left unmatched. The CDR3 nucleotides read TGCAGCGCTGCCGGGACAGGGACCTACAATGAGCAGTTCTTC. This encodes CSAAGTGTYNEQFF.

This clonotype has only a few counts. The chain combines TRBV15 with TRBJ2-3; 9 bases line up with TRBD1. This CDR3 is 16 amino acids long. J gave up 0 bases and V 6 bases, and 7 bases lay outside the gene matches. CDR1 and CDR2 (germline): LNHNV, YYDKDF (reference sequence). CDR3 bases: TGTGCCACCAGGGACAGGGGAAGCCCTAGCACAGATACGCAGTATTTT. This translates into CATRDRGSPSTDTQYF.

This chain links TRBV4-3 with TRBJ2-5; TRBD1 agrees at 9 bases. Germline loops: CDR1 LGHNA, CDR2 YSLEER. There are 16 residues in the CDR3. V gave up 1 base and J gave up 0 bases; unmatched junction bases: 3. CDR3 amino acids: CASSQVGTGNQETQYF. The CDR3, as DNA: TGCGCCAGCAGCCAAGTCGGGACAGGGAACCAAGAGACCCAGTACTTC.

This clonotype occurred many times. The rearrangement links TRBV10-3 to TRBJ2-2; 7 bases map to TRBD1. J lost 6 bases, V lost 8 bases, and 6 bases had no gene match. Germline-derived CDR1 and CDR2 are ENHRY and SYGVKD. This CDR3 is 13 amino acids long. This chain's CDR3 is CAIRDRAAGELFF. In nucleotides, the CDR3 is TGTGCCATCCGAGACAGGGCGGCCGGGGAGCTGTTTTTT.

This clonotype came up a few times. The chain recombines TRBV10-3 with TRBJ2-2; 10 nucleotides align to TRBD1. CDR3 length: 16 residues. The V segment lost 4 bases and the J segment 5 bases; nucleotides outside the gene matches: 7. CDR1 is ENHRY and CDR2 is SYGVKD in the germline V gene. The CDR3 sequence: CAISGGQGLKTGELFF. The CDR3 bases are TGTGCCATCAGTGGGGGACAGGGGCTGAAAACCGGGGAGCTGTTTTTT.

The chain employs TRBV5-1 and TRBJ2-5, with D tentatively TRBD1 (5 bases). CDR1 SGHRS and CDR2 YFSETQ come from the germline V gene. The CDR3 spans 12 residues. V was pared by 7 bases and J by 5 bases, with 12 bases between. As DNA, the CDR3 is TGCGCCAGCGGTCCCAGGGCGGAGACCCAGTACTTC. Translating gives CASGPRAETQYF.

This clonotype has just a few counts. This rearrangement joins TRBV6-2 or TRBV6-3 to TRBJ2-3; 9 nucleotides agree with TRBD2. Germline values: CDR1 MNHEY, CDR2 SVGEGT. CDR3 length: 20 amino acids. V gave up 5 bases and J gave up 5 bases; unmatched junction bases: 23. The CDR3 sequence is CASSPPLAALEREAGDTQYF. CDR3 DNA: TGTGCCAGCAGTCCTCCCTTGGCCGCTCTGGAGCGGGAGGCAGGAGATACGCAGTATTTT.

In this sample, this clonotype turned up a few times. The J gene is TRBJ2-7, the V gene TRBV29-1, with D perhaps given as TRBD1 or TRBD2 (6 bases each). V gave up 1 base and J gave up 2 bases, with 18 bases separating them. Germline V CDR1 and CDR2: SQVTM, ANQGSEA. This CDR3 region has 16 residues. The CDR3 loop reads CSVEAPGAGRTYEQYF. DNA for the CDR3: TGCAGCGTTGAAGCCCCGGGGGCTGGTCGAACCTACGAGCAGTACTTC.

This clonotype was seen more than once but under ten times. The chain links TRBV12-3 or TRBV12-4 to TRBJ2-6; unclear D gene. V was cut by 3 bases and J by 1 base, with 10 bases left in between. The CDR3 spans 16 residues. The CDR3 loop is CASSFWTRSGANVLTF. In DNA form, the CDR3 reads TGTGCCAGCAGTTTTTGGACCCGATCTGGGGCCAACGTCCTGACTTTC.

In this sample, this clonotype turned up a few times. This chain uses TRBV20-1 with TRBJ1-1; no clear D. Per germline, CDR1 DFQATT and CDR2 SNEGSKA (reference sequence). The CDR3 runs 13 residues. Trimming shortened V by 3 bases and J by 8 bases, and 16 bases separated the two germline ends. The CDR3 DNA reads TGCAGTGCTAGTTATCGGGCAAGCCAGGAAGCTTTCTTT. It is translated as CSASYRASQEAFF.